The entry below gives a single T cell receptor beta chain sequence along with its context. This clonotype was seen a handful of times. The target of this receptor is not known. One base away there is no much larger clone; base qualities are not given. These data belong to a study of response to subunit inactivated influenza vaccine (dated by TCRdb to about 2018). Regarding the study in general: To follow how T cells responded to a trivalent subunit inactivated influenza vaccine, the researchers relied on deep quantitative profiling of the T cell receptor repertoire.

The library was made by RT-PCR. Data came from an Illumina HiSeq 2500. TCRdb reran the public reads through fastp at Q25 and MiXCR, keeping productive beta chains. Here each entry gathers all rows of one CDR3 protein and keeps the most common genes and DNA. The sample data list a few hundred thousand distinct CDR3 sequences, and about 7.2% of these were observed just once. Under 15% of the sample goes to the ten largest clones. Via the germline V gene, CDR1 is KGHSH and CDR2 LQKENI. Cut back by 1 base and 7 bases, the V and J ends lie 10 bases apart. Spanning cysteine to phenylalanine, the CDR3 consists of 13 amino acids. Just the 39-base CDR3 DNA is kept, in frame starting at base 1. General study outcomes and caveats: According to the authors, only a limited number of new T cells may be recruited by each seasonal influenza vaccination.

The clonotype comes from a man between 45 and 75 years old who received an inactivated influenza vaccine. Donor details come from another sample of the same person, matched by shared clones. The chain uses TRBV18 and TRBJ1-1, and possibly TRBD1, on 6 matching bases. The sequencing used PBMCs from blood, collected around 25 months after vaccination. The DNA is as follows: TGTGCCAGCTCACCACGGGACATCCATGAAGCTTTCTTT. Translation gives CASSPRDIHEAFF.